The source of this TCR beta chain is a study of blood T cells in healthy people across ages. Primed by a sample-barcoded 5' primer and a J-beta primer mix, a second PCR proceeded for roughly 7 to 12 cycles. In TCRdb, the 5' RACE reads were re-called with MiXCR into one record per CDR3 protein. The sample contains roughly 1,700,000 distinct CDR3 sequences, roughly 27% of which appear only once. The CDR3 covers 12 residues. In germline, CDR1 is DFQATT, CDR2 SNEGSKA (reference sequence). V was shortened by 3 bases and J by 7 bases, with 10 bases between the two germline ends. This clonotype was detected a few times. Its antigen is not identified. Overall study findings and caveats: Possibly confounding the expanded clonotype changes was the fact that donor CMV status was unknown.

Sequencing was done on a sample of blood. This clonotype was sampled from a woman in her 30s in good health. The chain couples TRBV20-1 to TRBJ1-5, with unresolved D. The CDR3 is CSARRLAQPQHF. The DNA of the CDR3 is TGCAGTGCTAGGAGGCTGGCGCAGCCCCAGCATTTT.